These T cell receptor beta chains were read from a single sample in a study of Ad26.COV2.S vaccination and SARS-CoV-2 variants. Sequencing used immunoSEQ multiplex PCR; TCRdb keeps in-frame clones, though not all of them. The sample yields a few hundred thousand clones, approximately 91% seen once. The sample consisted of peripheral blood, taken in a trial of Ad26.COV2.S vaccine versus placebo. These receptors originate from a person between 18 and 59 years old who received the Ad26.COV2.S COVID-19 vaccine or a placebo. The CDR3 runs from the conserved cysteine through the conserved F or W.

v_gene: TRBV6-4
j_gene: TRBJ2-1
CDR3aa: CASSDTGLGEQFF

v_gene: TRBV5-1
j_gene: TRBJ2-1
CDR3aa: CASSLVGRDNEQFF

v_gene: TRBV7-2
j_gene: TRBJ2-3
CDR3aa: CASSFRRDRVSDTQYF

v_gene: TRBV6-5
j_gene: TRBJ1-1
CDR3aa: CASSYSPSATEAFF

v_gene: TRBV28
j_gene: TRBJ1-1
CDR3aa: CASSLWQGLNTEAFF

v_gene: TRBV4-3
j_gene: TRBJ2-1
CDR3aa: CASSQGGRGAHSVQFF

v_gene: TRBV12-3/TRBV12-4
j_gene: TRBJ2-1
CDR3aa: CASSSPLHEQFF

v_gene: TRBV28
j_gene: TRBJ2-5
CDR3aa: CASSLGQETQYF

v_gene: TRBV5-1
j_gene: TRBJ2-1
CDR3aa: CASSLLASGRGNEQFF

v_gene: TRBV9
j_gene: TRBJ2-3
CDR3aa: CASSRADPTDTQYF

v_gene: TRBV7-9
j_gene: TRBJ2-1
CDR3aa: CASSFLKFTSYNEQFF

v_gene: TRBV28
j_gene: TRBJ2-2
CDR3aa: CASRTFTPSANTGELFF

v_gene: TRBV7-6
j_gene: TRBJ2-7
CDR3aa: CASSAGHRGPKTYEQYF

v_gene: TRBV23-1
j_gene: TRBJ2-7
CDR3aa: CASSLTGDGMVNFYEQYF

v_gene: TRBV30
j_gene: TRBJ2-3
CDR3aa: CAWSQTSGITDTQYF

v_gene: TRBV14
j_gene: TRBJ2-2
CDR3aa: CASSQQAGVTGELFF

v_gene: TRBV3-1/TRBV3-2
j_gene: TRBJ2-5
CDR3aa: CASSQDRASWETQYF

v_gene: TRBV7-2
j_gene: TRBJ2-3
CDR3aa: CASSLDPASGRAGTDTQYF

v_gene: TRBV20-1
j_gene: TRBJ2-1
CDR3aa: CSASGTSGYNEQFF

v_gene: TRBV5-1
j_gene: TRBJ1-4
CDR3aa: CASSLGGPGDEKLFF

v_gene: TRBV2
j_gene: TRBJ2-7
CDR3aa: CASSERHEQYF

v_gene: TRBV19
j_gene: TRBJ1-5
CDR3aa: CASSGDSQPQHF

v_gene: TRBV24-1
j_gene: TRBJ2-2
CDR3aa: CATSDLTSGRGTGELFF

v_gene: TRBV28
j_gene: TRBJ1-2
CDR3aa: CASSLLVSDIDNYGYTF

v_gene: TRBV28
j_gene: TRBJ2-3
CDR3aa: CASSPTLVDTQYF

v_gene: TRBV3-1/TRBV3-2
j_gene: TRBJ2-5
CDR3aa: CASSPGRVETQYF

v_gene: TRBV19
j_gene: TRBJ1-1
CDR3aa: CASSIVGPRAGRTEAFF

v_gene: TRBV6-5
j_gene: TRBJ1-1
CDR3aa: CASSPSAGEGAEAFF

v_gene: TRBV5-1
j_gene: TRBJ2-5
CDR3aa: CASSSSFRETQYF

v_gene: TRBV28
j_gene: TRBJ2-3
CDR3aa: CASTPGSQGGYTQYF

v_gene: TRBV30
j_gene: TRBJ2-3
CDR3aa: CAWAGLGTDTQYF

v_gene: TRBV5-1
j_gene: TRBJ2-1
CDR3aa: CASSLTASSYNEQFF

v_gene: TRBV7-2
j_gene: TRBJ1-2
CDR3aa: CASSLERTNGYTF

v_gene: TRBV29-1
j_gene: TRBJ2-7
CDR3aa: CSAGDTGQGYEQYF

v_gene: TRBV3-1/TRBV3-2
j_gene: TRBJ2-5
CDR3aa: CASSQDPGGQETQYF

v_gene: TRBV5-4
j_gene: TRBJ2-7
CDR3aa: CASSSPGQYYEQYF

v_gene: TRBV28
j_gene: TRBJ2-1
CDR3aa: CASLGELAGGNEQFF

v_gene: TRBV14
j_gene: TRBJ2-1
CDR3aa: CASSQGGRAYYNEQFF